Shown below are 20 T cell receptor beta chains from a single sample sequenced in a study of spatial heterogeneity in lung cancer. Broader study findings: Tracking of tumor mutation counts was seen in expanded intratumoral alpha and beta TCR counts.

No antigen has been assigned to these receptors. TCRdb ran MiXCR on the 5' RACE reads and lists one entry per CDR3 protein. The sample lists under 20,000 distinct CDR3 sequences; 7% were seen once. Sample time point: sample taken at primary tumor resection. The source material was lung tumor tissue, sampled at surgery. The receptors shown here come from a female donor with early-stage non-small cell lung cancer.

This clonotype was seen at least ten times. This rearrangement joins TRBV29-1 to TRBJ1-2, with TRBD1 identical over 8 bases. There are 15 residues in the CDR3. The germline gives CDR1 SQVTM, CDR2 ANQGSEA. V lost 4 bases to trimming and J lost 1 base; unmatched junction nucleotides: 8. This CDR3 reads CSVGRGQNHNYGYTF. DNA for the CDR3: TGCAGCGTTGGCAGGGGGCAAAACCATAACTATGGCTACACCTTC.

This clonotype came up once. CDR3 bases: TGTGCCAGCAGTGAAGGGACAGGCCGGGGTGAAAAACTGTTTTTT. This encodes CASSEGTGRGEKLFF. This chain links TRBV2 with TRBJ1-4, with TRBD1 matching over 7 bases. The germline V gene has CDR1 SNHLY and CDR2 FYNNEI. The trim removed 1 base at V and 7 bases at J, leaving 6 bases unmatched. The CDR3 has 15 amino acids.

This chain connects TRBV10-3 to TRBJ1-6; 7 bases map to TRBD1. V shed 5 bases, J shed 6 bases, and the junction held 4 bases outside the gene matches. Germline CDR1 ENHRY, CDR2 SYGVKD. The CDR3 is 14 amino acids. The CDR3 loop reads CAISRDSLNSPLHF. In nucleotides, the CDR3 is TGTGCCATCAGTAGGGACAGTCTTAATTCACCCCTCCACTTT.

V is TRBV7-9 and J is TRBJ1-1; D is unclear. The CDR3 is 13 amino acids. The germline V gene has CDR1 SEHNR and CDR2 FQNEAQ (reference sequence). V was shortened by 6 bases and J by 1 base, with 9 bases between the two germline ends. CDR3 protein: CASRQQSNTEAFF. The DNA of the CDR3 is TGTGCCAGCAGGCAACAGTCGAACACTGAAGCTTTCTTT.

In this sample, this clonotype turned up many times. The CDR3, as DNA: TGTGCCAGCAGCCAAGCAGAGGCACAACTGTTTTTT. Translating gives CASSQAEAQLFF. The rearrangement uses TRBV3-1 and TRBJ1-4; the D is unclear. There are 12 residues in the CDR3. From germline, CDR1 is LGHDT and CDR2 YNNKEL (reference sequence). V lost 1 base and J lost 12, with 9 bases in between.

This clonotype showed up many times. V is TRBV30 and J is TRBJ2-7; the D gene is possibly TRBD2 (5 bases). Trimming cost V 1 base and J 10 bases, with 14 bases left between them. Looked up from germline, CDR1 is GTSNPN and CDR2 is SVGIG (reference sequence). The CDR3 runs 12 residues. The CDR3 coding sequence is TGTGCCTGGAGTGCGAGCGACGACTATCAGTACTTC. Translating gives CAWSASDDYQYF. The full variable domain, completed using reference TRBV30 and TRBJ2-7, is SQTIHQWPATLVQPVGSPLSLECTVEGTSNPNLYWYRQAAGRGLQLLFYSVGIGQISSEVPQNLSASRPQDRQFILSSKKLLLSDSGFYLCAWSASDDYQYFGPGTRLTVT.

This clonotype is medium-sized in the sample. The chain carries TRBV5-4 and TRBJ2-5; the match to TRBD1 covers 8 bases. Germline lookup yields CDR1 SGHNT and CDR2 YYREEE (reference sequence). The ends lost 5 bases at V and 4 bases at J; junction bases unmatched: 10. There are 15 residues in the CDR3. The CDR3 DNA sequence: TGTGCCAGCAGACTTCAGGGGGCCGGAGGAGAGACCCAGTACTTC. Translation: CASRLQGAGGETQYF.

In this sample, this clonotype turned up many times. The V and J genes are TRBV6-2 or TRBV6-3 and TRBJ2-3; TRBD1 agrees at 9 bases. The CDR3 runs to 15 residues. Germline lookup yields CDR1 MNHEY and CDR2 SVGEGT. The trim removed 5 bases at V and 2 bases at J, leaving 5 bases unmatched. The CDR3 region is CASSAGTGLTDTQYF. The CDR3 DNA reads TGTGCCAGCAGTGCCGGGACAGGGCTCACAGATACGCAGTATTTT.

This clonotype was seen repeatedly, ten times or more. The rearrangement links TRBV10-3 to TRBJ1-2; the D gene is possibly TRBD1 (5 bases). The CDR3 runs 15 residues. The germline V gene has CDR1 ENHRY and CDR2 SYGVKD. V lost 0 bases and J lost 2, with 10 bases in between. Here the CDR3 reads CAISESGQTNYGYTF. Here the CDR3 DNA reads TGTGCCATCAGTGAGTCGGGGCAAACAAACTATGGCTACACCTTC.

This clonotype was seen many times. Written as DNA, the CDR3 is TGTGCCATCAGTGAACAGTTCAATGAGCAGTTCTTC. Protein product: CAISEQFNEQFF. The chain is built from TRBV10-3 and TRBJ2-1; D ambiguous. This CDR3 is 12 amino acids long. The V gene's germline CDR1 is ENHRY and CDR2 SYGVKD. V lost 3 bases and J 6 bases, leaving 6 bases between the germline ends.

This clonotype was detected ten times or more. The genes are TRBV12-3 or TRBV12-4 and TRBJ1-5, with D possibly TRBD1 on 5 matching bases. Trimming shortened V by 2 bases and J by 5 bases, and 7 bases separated the two germline ends. The CDR3 is 13 amino acids. This chain's CDR3 is CASSLMGDQPQHF. The CDR3, as DNA: TGTGCCAGCAGTTTAATGGGGGATCAGCCCCAGCATTTT.

This clonotype showed up many times. V is TRBV5-1 and J is TRBJ2-3; D gene ambiguous. Deletions cut 8 bases from V and 1 base from J, with 8 bases between. This CDR3 region has 12 residues. Per the germline V gene, CDR1 is SGHRS and CDR2 is YFSETQ. The CDR3 loop is CASGPGTDTQYF. In nucleotides, the CDR3 is TGCGCCAGTGGCCCGGGCACAGATACGCAGTATTTT.

This clonotype has at least ten counts. CDR3 DNA sequence: TGTGCCAGCAGTTTATGGGGGGGAGATGGACAGCCCCAGCATTTT. Translation: CASSLWGGDGQPQHF. The chain joins TRBV28 to TRBJ1-5; maybe TRBD1 (5 bases). The germline V gene encodes CDR1 MDHEN and CDR2 SYDVKM. This CDR3 has 15 amino acids. V shed 0 bases and J shed 7 bases, with 13 bases lying between them.

This clonotype was seen repeatedly, ten times or more. The rearrangement uses TRBV28 and TRBJ1-1, with no clear D. The length of the CDR3 is 12 residues. Per the germline V gene, CDR1 is MDHEN and CDR2 is SYDVKM. V lost 6 bases and J lost 0, with 5 bases in between. The DNA for the CDR3 is TGTGCCAGCAGAAGGATGAACACTGAAGCTTTCTTT. Its protein product is CASRRMNTEAFF.

This clonotype has a handful of counts. CDR3 in amino acids: CASSLESKRNTEAFF. CDR3 in DNA: TGTGCCAGCAGCTTAGAATCCAAGAGGAACACTGAAGCTTTCTTT. V is TRBV7-9 and J is TRBJ1-1, with unresolved D. The V gene lost 1 base and the J gene lost 1 base, with 10 bases spanning the gap. The CDR3 contains 15 residues. The V gene's germline CDR1 is SEHNR and CDR2 FQNEAQ (reference sequence).

There are a few counts of this clonotype. The V and J genes are TRBV5-1 and TRBJ2-5; D is ambiguous. The CDR3 contains 14 residues. Trimming left V 2 bases short and J 3 bases short, with 11 bases between. Germline V gene lookup returns CDR1 SGHRS and CDR2 YFSETQ. The CDR3 loop reads CASSFGTAEETQYF. For the CDR3, the DNA is TGCGCCAGCAGCTTCGGAACAGCCGAAGAGACCCAGTACTTC.

This clonotype has a count of ten or more. V gene TRBV12-3 or TRBV12-4 combines with J gene TRBJ1-5; tentatively, D is TRBD1 (5 bases). The CDR3 is 16 amino acids. With 1 base removed from V and 1 base from J, the gap between germline ends came to 11 bases. The CDR3 coding sequence is TGTGCCAGCAGTTTAGGGGGGGGTGTAAGCAATCAGCCCCAGCATTTT. It is translated as CASSLGGGVSNQPQHF.

This clonotype was observed at least ten times. The chain uses TRBV7-2 and TRBJ2-1; D gene uncertain. The CDR3 totals 14 residues. Germline CDR1 reads SGHTA; CDR2 reads FQGNSA. Trimming left V 0 bases short and J 6 bases short, with 9 bases between. The CDR3 sequence is CASSLAVSSNEQFF. CDR3 DNA: TGTGCCAGCAGCTTAGCGGTCAGCAGCAATGAGCAGTTCTTC.

This clonotype was recorded at least ten times. The chain has TRBV6-5 and TRBJ2-3; 8 bases fit TRBD1. J was trimmed by 4 bases and V by 0 bases; bases with no gene match: 3. This CDR3 region has 15 residues. Looked up from germline, CDR1 is MNHEY and CDR2 is SVGAGI. As DNA, the CDR3 is TGTGCCAGCAGTTACTCGGCAGGGGGCGCAGATACGCAGTATTTT. It encodes CASSYSAGGADTQYF.

This clonotype counts as medium-sized. The V and J genes are TRBV3-1 and TRBJ1-3; 7 bases agree with TRBD1. The germline CDR1 and CDR2 sequences are LGHDT and YNNKEL (reference sequence). The J segment lost 2 bases and the V segment lost 4 bases, leaving 5 bases of the junction unmatched. The CDR3 sequence is 15 residues long. The DNA of the CDR3 is TGTGCCAGCAGCCGGCAGACAGGGACTGGAAACACCATATATTTT. It encodes CASSRQTGTGNTIYF.